The 32 T cell receptor beta chains given below trace back to one sample, sequenced in a study of response to subunit inactivated influenza vaccine. Each CDR3 protein gets one entry after TCRdb re-called the RT-PCR reads with MiXCR. The sample carries 540,000 or so distinct CDR3 sequences, 10% to 15% recorded once. The sample in question was PBMCs from blood, obtained roughly 45 days after vaccination. The source is a man in his forties or fifties who received an inactivated influenza vaccine.

This clonotype has only a few counts. The chain carries TRBV20-1 and TRBJ2-1; 9 bases match TRBD2. The CDR3 totals 14 residues. Germline V lookup: CDR1 DFQATT, CDR2 SNEGSKA (reference sequence). After removal of 2 bases from V and 7 bases from J, the junction contained 6 bases not matched to a gene. In DNA form, the CDR3 reads TGCAGTGCTAGACCCCCGGGACTAGCAAATGAGCAGTTCTTC. Translation gives CSARPPGLANEQFF.

This clonotype was detected many times. The chain recombines TRBV5-1 with TRBJ2-7; TRBD1 matches at 7 bases. The CDR3 totals 15 residues. Looked up from germline, CDR1 is SGHRS and CDR2 is YFSETQ. Trimming took 0 bases from V and 3 from J; bases not matched to a gene: 6. The CDR3 bases are TGCGCCAGCAGCTTGGATGGGACAGACCTCTACGAGCAGTACTTC. Protein: CASSLDGTDLYEQYF. The full variable domain, completed using reference TRBV5-1 and TRBJ2-7, is KAGVTQTPRYLIKTRGQQVTLSCSPISGHRSVSWYQQTPGQGLQFLFEYFSETQRNKGNFPGRFSGRQFSNSRSEMNVSTLELGDSALYLCASSLDGTDLYEQYFGPGTRLTVT.

There are many counts of this clonotype. V and J are TRBV7-9 and TRBJ2-5; D not certain. The CDR3 is made up of 14 amino acids. Germline assignment: CDR1 SEHNR and CDR2 FQNEAQ (reference sequence). V lost 1 base and J 0 bases, leaving 6 bases between the germline ends. CDR3 amino acids: CASSLGTDQETQYF. CDR3 DNA: TGTGCCAGCAGCTTAGGAACAGACCAAGAGACCCAGTACTTC.

The chain recombines TRBV30 with TRBJ2-3; a possible D gene is TRBD1 (6 bases). Germline assignment: CDR1 GTSNPN and CDR2 SVGIG (reference sequence). Trimming left V 8 bases short and J 4 bases short, with 22 bases between. There are 15 residues in the CDR3. In DNA, the CDR3 is TGTGCCCACGCGCGCGACAGGATAGGACCAGATACGCAGTATTTT. Translated, it gives CAHARDRIGPDTQYF.

V gene TRBV11-2 combines with J gene TRBJ1-4; D gene ambiguous. Germline values: CDR1 SGHAT, CDR2 FQNNGV. This CDR3 is built from 15 residues. Trimming removed 6 bases at V and 0 bases at J, with 11 bases between. Here the CDR3 reads CASSLAIATNEKLFF. DNA of the CDR3: TGTGCCAGCAGTCTTGCGATTGCAACTAATGAAAAACTGTTTTTT.

The chain carries TRBV6-5 and TRBJ2-3; 7 bases agree with TRBD2. V lost 1 base and J lost 3; bases outside the gene matches: 1. CDR3 length equals 14 residues. Per germline, CDR1 MNHEY and CDR2 SVGAGI. This chain's CDR3 is CASSYWEGTDTQYF. CDR3 bases: TGTGCCAGCAGTTACTGGGAGGGAACAGATACGCAGTATTTT.

The chain recombines TRBV4-1 with TRBJ2-1; 7 nucleotides match TRBD1. Germline CDR1 is MGHRA and CDR2 is YSYEKL. The CDR3 has 15 amino acids. J lost 8 bases, V lost 1 base, and 8 bases had no gene match. This CDR3 reads CASSQGLTGMDEQFF. The CDR3 nucleotides read TGCGCCAGCAGCCAAGGGTTGACAGGGATGGATGAGCAGTTCTTC.

This clonotype was counted between two and nine times. The rearrangement joins TRBV6-6 to TRBJ1-3, with a tentative D call TRBD1 (6 bases). CDR1 is MNHNY and CDR2 is SVGAGI in the germline V gene (reference sequence). The CDR3 totals 13 residues. Trimming took 8 bases from V and 4 from J, leaving 12 bases between them. In DNA, the CDR3 is TGTGCCAGCCAGGACAGTATCGGAAACACCATATATTTT. Translation: CASQDSIGNTIYF.

This chain joins TRBV3-1 and TRBJ2-2; a weak D match, TRBD2 (5 bases). The germline gives CDR1 LGHDT, CDR2 YNNKEL (reference sequence). Trimming pared 0 bases from V and 4 bases from J, leaving 12 bases between. The CDR3 is 16 amino acids. CDR3 DNA sequence: TGTGCCAGCAGCCAAGAACGGGGAGAGAGCACCGGGGAGCTGTTTTTT. Translating gives CASSQERGESTGELFF. Supplemented by reference TRBV3-1 and TRBJ2-2, the full variable domain reads DTAVSQTPKYLVTQMGNDKSIKCEQNLGHDTMYWYKQDSKKFLKIMFSYNNKELIINETVPNRFSPKSPDKAHLNLHINSLELGDSAVYFCASSQERGESTGELFFGEGSRLTVL.

This clonotype was detected only a few times. The rearrangement links TRBV27 to TRBJ2-7; 9 positions agree with TRBD1. There are 15 residues in the CDR3. V lost 3 bases, J lost 9 bases, and 12 bases stayed unmatched. Germline V gene lookup returns CDR1 MNHEY and CDR2 SMNVEV (reference sequence). The CDR3 coding sequence is TGTGCCAGCAGTTTCTCCTCTGACAGGGGGTTTGGGCAGTACTTC. Its protein is CASSFSSDRGFGQYF.

The chain has TRBV7-9 and TRBJ2-7; TRBD2 is a possible D gene (6 bases). Germline CDR1 reads SEHNR; CDR2 reads FQNEAQ (reference sequence). Trimming took off 1 base at V and 1 base at J, with 11 bases between the two ends. The CDR3 length is 15 residues. The CDR3 loop is CASSLVRGNSYEQYF. The CDR3 DNA follows: TGTGCCAGCAGCTTAGTCCGCGGGAATTCCTACGAGCAGTACTTC.

The sample holds many counts of this clonotype. The chain couples TRBV14 to TRBJ2-3, with 8 nucleotides matching TRBD2. V gave up 1 base and J gave up 6 bases; unmatched junction bases: 6. Germline-derived CDR1 and CDR2 are SGHDN and FVKESK. The CDR3 is made up of 15 amino acids. CDR3 region: CASSQGTGGPDTQYF. The CDR3 DNA reads TGTGCCAGCAGCCAAGGAACGGGAGGGCCTGATACGCAGTATTTT. Variable domain in full (rest from reference TRBV14 and TRBJ2-3): EAGVTQFPSHSVIEKGQTVTLRCDPISGHDNLYWYRRVMGKEIKFLLHFVKESKQDESGMPNNRFLAERTGGTYSTLKVQPAELEDSGVYFCASSQGTGGPDTQYFGPGTRLTVL.

Many counts were recorded for this clonotype. The rearrangement uses TRBV4-3 and TRBJ2-7; 7 bases are shared with TRBD2. The CDR3 spans 15 residues. Per germline, CDR1 LGHNA and CDR2 YSLEER. Germline trimming cut 1 base from V and 3 bases from J; bases unmatched to any gene: 6. CDR3 in DNA: TGCGCCAGCAGCCAAGTAGTCGAGCGGGGCTACGAGCAGTACTTC. Its protein is CASSQVVERGYEQYF.

This clonotype occurred a few times. This chain joins TRBV4-2 and TRBJ1-3; a weak D match, TRBD1 (5 bases). Looked up from germline, CDR1 is LGHNA and CDR2 is YNFKEQ. V lost 1 base and J 1 base, leaving 8 bases between the germline ends. The CDR3 is 15 amino acids. The CDR3 DNA is TGTGCCAGCAGCCAAGTTAGGGGTTCTGGAAACACCATATATTTT. Translating gives CASSQVRGSGNTIYF.

This clonotype was seen ten or more times. The rearrangement joins TRBV27 to TRBJ2-7; no definite D call. From germline, CDR1 is MNHEY and CDR2 SMNVEV (reference sequence). CDR3 length: 16 residues. Trimming shortened V by 5 bases and J by 0 bases, and 17 bases separated the two germline ends. CDR3 region: CASSPTPTGFSYEQYF. DNA of the CDR3: TGTGCCAGCAGTCCAACCCCCACTGGGTTCTCCTACGAGCAGTACTTC.

The chain uses TRBV24-1 and TRBJ2-7, with a possible D match to TRBD1 (6 bases). CDR1 and CDR2 from the germline V gene are KGHDR and SFDVKD. Between the trimmed V and J ends, which lost 6 bases and 1 base, there was a span of 6 bases. This CDR3 spans 12 amino acids. CDR3 protein: CATSTGSYEQYF. DNA for the CDR3: TGTGCCACCAGTACAGGGTCCTACGAGCAGTACTTC.

In this sample, this clonotype turned up a few times. This chain links TRBV28 with TRBJ2-7, with TRBD2 matching 10 bases. CDR3 size: 15 residues. Losses at the gene ends were 6 bases for V and 2 bases for J; bases not matched to a gene: 7. Germline lookup yields CDR1 MDHEN and CDR2 SYDVKM. CDR3 residues: CASRTGLAPTYEQYF. The CDR3 nucleotides are TGTGCCAGCAGAACGGGACTAGCGCCCACCTACGAGCAGTACTTC. The full variable domain, in which reference TRBV28 and TRBJ2-7 provide the parts outside the CDR3, is DVKVTQSSRYLVKRTGEKVFLECVQDMDHENMFWYRQDPGLGLRLIYFSYDVKMKEKGDIPEGYSVSREKKERFSLILESASTNQTSMYLCASRTGLAPTYEQYFGPGTRLTVT.

The chain recombines TRBV7-2 with TRBJ2-6; D is uncertain. The V end lost 5 bases, the J end lost 0 bases, and 11 bases lay between the germline ends. Germline V lookup: CDR1 SGHTA, CDR2 FQGNSA. The CDR3 totals 16 residues. The CDR3 DNA reads as TGTGCCAGCAGCCCGAGTTTGGGCTCTGGGGCCAACGTCCTGACTTTC. It is translated as CASSPSLGSGANVLTF. Full variable domain (remainder filled in from reference TRBV7-2 and TRBJ2-6): GAGVSQSPSNKVTEKGKDVELRCDPISGHTALYWYRQSLGQGLEFLIYFQGNSAPDKSGLPSDRFSAERTGGSVSTLTIQRTQQEDSAVYLCASSPSLGSGANVLTFGAGSRLTVL.

This clonotype was observed a few times. The chain joins TRBV9 to TRBJ2-5, with a weak D call TRBD1 (6 bases). The germline gives CDR1 SGDLS, CDR2 YYNGEE. V shed 4 bases and J shed 2 bases, with 12 bases lying between them. The CDR3 totals 14 residues. In DNA form, the CDR3 reads TGTGCCAGCAGCCCGGACAGCCTACAAGAGACCCAGTACTTC. It is translated as CASSPDSLQETQYF.

This clonotype was seen a few times. The V gene is TRBV24-1, the J gene TRBJ2-3; D might be TRBD2 (6 bases). With 4 bases removed from V and 8 bases from J, the gap between germline ends came to 18 bases. From germline, CDR1 is KGHDR and CDR2 SFDVKD. The CDR3 loop spans 15 amino acids. CDR3 protein: CATSDSTGVRGTQYF. CDR3 nucleotides: TGTGCCACCAGTGACTCGACCGGGGTGCGGGGTACGCAGTATTTT.

This clonotype was counted between two and nine times. The chain has TRBV7-9 and TRBJ2-6, with 9 positions matching TRBD1. After removal of 5 bases from V and 3 bases from J, the junction contained 8 bases not matched to a gene. Per the germline V gene, CDR1 is SEHNR and CDR2 is FQNEAQ (reference sequence). This CDR3 region has 17 residues. Written as DNA, the CDR3 is TGTGCCAGCAGCAAGCCGGGACAGGGTTTTGGGGCCAACGTCCTGACTTTC. This codes for CASSKPGQGFGANVLTF.

J is TRBJ2-2 and V is TRBV20-1; no definite D call. From germline, CDR1 is DFQATT and CDR2 SNEGSKA (reference sequence). The V gene lost 3 bases and the J gene lost 2 bases, with 13 bases spanning the gap. CDR3 length equals 15 residues. CDR3 DNA: TGCAGTGCTAGTTCTGTGAAACAAAACACCGGGGAGCTGTTTTTT. Encoded protein: CSASSVKQNTGELFF.

V gene TRBV5-1 combines with J gene TRBJ2-2; TRBD1 agrees at 8 bases. The CDR3 is made up of 14 amino acids. V dropped 4 bases and J dropped 7; count of bases not matched to a gene: 6. Germline V lookup: CDR1 SGHRS, CDR2 YFSETQ. The CDR3 sequence: CASSIGQGLGELFF. Here the CDR3 DNA reads TGCGCCAGCAGCATCGGACAGGGTCTCGGGGAGCTGTTTTTT.

This clonotype was picked up a small number of times. This chain joins TRBV7-9 and TRBJ2-7; D is ambiguous. Germline V CDR1 and CDR2: SEHNR, FQNEAQ (reference sequence). The V and J ends lost 4 bases and 5 bases respectively, with 9 bases between them. This CDR3 is 12 amino acids long. The DNA for the CDR3 is TGTGCCAGCAGCTCAGACTGGCACGAGCAGTACTTC. This gives the protein CASSSDWHEQYF.

The chain links TRBV29-1 to TRBJ2-3, with unresolved D. CDR1 and CDR2 (germline): SQVTM, ANQGSEA. This CDR3 is built from 10 residues. Trimming shortened V by 7 bases and J by 6 bases, and 8 bases separated the two germline ends. In DNA form, the CDR3 reads TGCAGCGCCCGGTGGGATACGCAGTATTTT. Its translation is CSARWDTQYF.

This chain uses TRBV20-1 with TRBJ2-3; TRBD2 matches at 7 bases. Germline CDR1 is DFQATT and CDR2 is SNEGSKA (reference sequence). CDR3 length: 18 amino acids. V gave up 0 bases and J gave up 8 bases; unmatched junction bases: 20. CDR3 bases: TGCAGTGCTAGAGACCTTGGGGGAGGGGCCCAAGTCGGGGGTACGCAGTATTTT. Its protein product is CSARDLGGGAQVGGTQYF.

The chain joins TRBV2 to TRBJ1-5; D perhaps matches TRBD1 (5 bases). Germline CDR1 and CDR2: SNHLY and FYNNEI. The V end was cut by 7 bases, the J end by 2 bases, with 15 bases between. CDR3 length: 15 amino acids. In DNA form, the CDR3 reads TGTGCCAGCACCCAGGGTGAGGCTGGCAATCAGCCCCAGCATTTT. Its protein is CASTQGEAGNQPQHF.

This clonotype was seen more than once but under ten times. The chain is built from TRBV5-1 and TRBJ1-1; the D gene is possibly TRBD1 (5 bases). CDR1 and CDR2 (germline): SGHRS, YFSETQ. The CDR3 contains 14 residues. V shed 4 bases and J shed 8 bases, with 18 bases lying between them. Here the CDR3 reads CASSPEGALGEAFF. DNA of the CDR3: TGCGCCAGCAGCCCGGAAGGGGCCCTAGGAGAAGCTTTCTTT.

This chain joins TRBV20-1 and TRBJ1-5; D is perhaps TRBD1 (5 bases). Germline V lookup: CDR1 DFQATT, CDR2 SNEGSKA (reference sequence). V shed 6 bases and J shed 0 bases, with 15 bases lying between them. The CDR3 contains 15 residues. The CDR3 nucleotides are TGCAGTGCCTGGGGACCGCAGCTTAGCAATCAGCCCCAGCATTTT. It specifies CSAWGPQLSNQPQHF.

This clonotype was recorded at least ten times. V is TRBV5-1 and J is TRBJ2-7, with no clear D. Trimming removed 4 bases at V and 1 base at J, with 9 bases between. This CDR3 is 13 amino acids long. Germline lookup yields CDR1 SGHRS and CDR2 YFSETQ. The CDR3 sequence: CASSPDGSYEQYF. The CDR3, as DNA: TGCGCCAGCAGCCCGGATGGGTCCTACGAGCAGTACTTC.

V and J are TRBV20-1 and TRBJ2-5, with D tentatively TRBD1 or TRBD2 (6 bases each). V was clipped by 3 bases and J by 5 bases, with 22 bases between them. This CDR3 spans 16 amino acids. Looked up from germline, CDR1 is DFQATT and CDR2 is SNEGSKA (reference sequence). CDR3 nucleotide sequence: TGCAGTGCTAGGGACTTGTTTCGGGGGCGAGTGGAGACCCAGTACTTC. Translated: CSARDLFRGRVETQYF.

This clonotype showed up just a few times. The chain links TRBV6-2 or TRBV6-3 to TRBJ2-3; D assignment may be TRBD1 or TRBD2 (5 bases each). This CDR3 contains 14 residues. CDR1 MNHEY and CDR2 SVGEGT come from the germline V gene. The germline V and J ends were trimmed by 6 bases and 4 bases, with 14 bases remaining between them. The CDR3 spells CASSRIGAADTQYF. In nucleotides, the CDR3 is TGTGCCAGCAGCCGGATCGGGGCAGCAGATACGCAGTATTTT.